A single sample gave rise to the 28 T cell receptor beta chains below, sequenced in a study of T cell repertoires in aging, cancer and after chemotherapy. Rearranged V-D-J TRB sequences were amplified with a mixed TRB-A/B primer pool. MiXCR, applied by TCRdb to the multiplex PCR reads, yields one record per CDR3 protein. Here the sample spans 7,500 to 10,000 distinct CDR3 sequences, roughly a quarter being singletons. The template was genomic DNA from peripheral blood, not RNA. The sample comprised blood. The receptors come from a human donor in good health.

A few counts support this clonotype. Germline and junction disagree at one end, which may indicate a read error. CDR3 residues: CTSSHDGQFGNTIYF. The DNA of the CDR3 is TGCACCAGCAGCCACGATGGACAGTTTGGAAACACCATATATTTT. V is TRBV4-3 and J is TRBJ1-3; tentative D call: TRBD1 (6 bases). The CDR3 runs to 15 residues. Germline lookup yields CDR1 LGHNA and CDR2 YSLEER.

A few counts support this clonotype. The chain has TRBV6-5 and TRBJ2-1; 9 positions match TRBD2. The CDR3 covers 14 residues. Trimming took 7 bases from V and 7 from J; bases not matched to a gene: 8. Germline V gene sequence: CDR1 MNHEY, CDR2 SVGAGI. The CDR3 sequence is CASTAGGPQNEQFF. CDR3 in DNA: TGTGCCAGCACAGCGGGAGGTCCCCAGAATGAGCAGTTCTTC.

Within the sample, this clonotype is medium-sized. The CDR3 loop reads CSARSPGLAGGQQYF. CDR3 coding DNA: TGCAGTGCTAGATCCCCGGGACTAGCGGGAGGTCAGCAGTACTTC. The rearrangement joins TRBV20-1 to TRBJ2-7; TRBD2 agrees at 15 bases. The V gene end was trimmed by 2 bases and the J gene end by 8 bases; junction bases not matched to a gene: 7. Germline CDR1 is DFQATT and CDR2 is SNEGSKA (reference sequence). This CDR3 is 15 amino acids long.

J is TRBJ2-3 and V is TRBV6-5, with D unresolved. With 2 bases removed from V and 3 bases from J, the gap between germline ends came to 24 bases. CDR3 size: 19 residues. Looked up from germline, CDR1 is MNHEY and CDR2 is SVGAGI. The CDR3 spells CASSYSSDPSIGSTDTQYF. CDR3 in DNA: TGTGCCAGCAGTTACAGTTCGGACCCATCCATCGGTTCTACAGATACGCAGTATTTT.

This clonotype appeared a few times. The rearrangement links TRBV12-3 or TRBV12-4 to TRBJ2-6; perhaps TRBD1 as D (5 bases). V was shortened by 6 bases and J by 0 bases, with 12 bases between the two germline ends. The CDR3 is 16 amino acids. The CDR3 DNA follows: TGTGCCAGCAGCTTGGGGCAGCACTCTGGGGCCAACGTCCTGACTTTC. Translation: CASSLGQHSGANVLTF.

A few counts support this clonotype. The chain is built from TRBV5-4 and TRBJ2-5, with 10 positions matching TRBD1. Germline V gene sequence: CDR1 SGHNT, CDR2 YYREEE (reference sequence). The V and J ends lost 0 bases and 5 bases, in that order; junction bases with no gene match: 4. CDR3 length: 15 amino acids. The chain's CDR3 is CASSLGQGARETQYF. DNA of the CDR3: TGTGCCAGCAGCTTGGGACAGGGGGCTCGGGAGACCCAGTACTTC.

There are a few counts of this clonotype. The chain joins TRBV6-2 or TRBV6-3 to TRBJ1-1; 7 bases are shared with TRBD1. The length of the CDR3 is 17 residues. V lost 6 bases and J lost 4; bases outside the gene matches: 17. CDR1 MNHEY and CDR2 SVGEGT come from the germline V gene. The CDR3 spells CASSTKTGPMLLTEAFF. In DNA, the CDR3 is TGTGCCAGCAGCACCAAGACAGGGCCCATGTTGCTCACTGAAGCTTTCTTT.

The rearrangement links TRBV28 to TRBJ2-3; D not resolved. V was clipped by 1 base and J by 3 bases, with 14 bases between them. Germline CDR1 is MDHEN and CDR2 is SYDVKM. The CDR3 has 16 residues. CDR3 bases: TGTGCCAGCAGTTTATTAGGGAAAAAAGGGACAGATACGCAGTATTTT. As protein: CASSLLGKKGTDTQYF.

This clonotype has only a few counts. The rearrangement uses TRBV19 and TRBJ1-5; maybe TRBD1 (5 bases). In germline, CDR1 is LNHDA, CDR2 SQIVND (reference sequence). The CDR3 consists of 16 residues. V was clipped by 5 bases and J by 8 bases, with 22 bases between them. The CDR3 sequence is CASSRYPEKGWEPQHF. CDR3 nucleotides: TGTGCCAGTAGTCGCTACCCGGAGAAGGGGTGGGAGCCCCAGCATTTT.

This clonotype came up once. The chain is built from TRBV20-1 and TRBJ2-3; unclear D gene. With 3 bases removed from V and 6 bases from J, the gap between germline ends came to 13 bases. This CDR3 spans 13 amino acids. The germline V gene has CDR1 DFQATT and CDR2 SNEGSKA (reference sequence). The CDR3 bases are TGCAGTGCTAGGCTAAGACTGAGGGATACGCAGTATTTT. Protein sequence: CSARLRLRDTQYF.

By share of the sample, this clonotype is medium-sized (0.01 to 0.1%). The rearrangement links TRBV20-1 to TRBJ2-7, with no clear D. The CDR3 is 16 amino acids. Germline V lookup: CDR1 DFQATT, CDR2 SNEGSKA (reference sequence). Trimming stripped 0 bases from V and 6 bases from J, with 21 bases between. CDR3 sequence reads: CSARDERPNRRLEQYF. CDR3 sequence (DNA): TGCAGTGCTAGAGATGAAAGGCCAAACCGACGCCTCGAGCAGTACTTC.

Concerning this clonotype: A much bigger clone sits one base away, suggesting this may be a read error. The rearrangement uses TRBV5-6 and TRBJ1-2, with D uncertain. Trimming took off 0 bases at V and 6 bases at J, with 15 bases between the two ends. Germline V lookup: CDR1 SGHDT, CDR2 YYEEEE. The CDR3 sequence is 15 residues long. CDR3 in DNA: TGTGCCAGCAGCTTGGGGCGGGGAGGAAACCATGGCTACACCTTC. Encoded protein: CASSLGRGGNHGYTF.

A word on this clonotype: Since no conserved phenylalanine or tryptophan closes the CDR3, a read error is the likely cause. The limits of the CDR3 on the DNA are not certain, so only TCRdb's listed CDR3 is given. The rearrangement joins TRBV6-5 to TRBJ2-7; the table's D call, TRBD2, was not checked against the DNA. The CDR3 numbers 10 amino acids, ends counted. CDR1 and CDR2 (germline): MNHEY, SVGAGI. CDR3 loop: CASSYNLSAG.

V and J are TRBV7-2 and TRBJ2-5, with D perhaps TRBD1 (7 bases). CDR3 size: 15 residues. Trimming left V 5 bases short and J 1 base short, with 14 bases between. Germline V lookup: CDR1 SGHTA, CDR2 FQGNSA. The chain's CDR3 is CASSPRGTAQETQYF. The CDR3 DNA reads as TGTGCCAGCAGCCCTCGGGGGACAGCCCAAGAGACCCAGTACTTC. Filled out from reference TRBV7-2 and TRBJ2-5, the complete variable domain reads GAGVSQSPSNKVTEKGKDVELRCDPISGHTALYWYRQSLGQGLEFLIYFQGNSAPDKSGLPSDRFSAERTGGSVSTLTIQRTQQEDSAVYLCASSPRGTAQETQYFGPGTRLLVL.

The chain employs TRBV7-2 and TRBJ2-1, with 11 positions matching TRBD2. Germline V gene lookup returns CDR1 SGHTA and CDR2 FQGNSA. V shed 3 bases and J 0 bases; nucleotides not matched to a gene: 7. This CDR3 comprises 18 residues. The CDR3 loop reads CASSLGGSGGASYNEQFF. Written as DNA, the CDR3 is TGTGCCAGCAGCTTGGGTGGTAGCGGGGGGGCCTCCTACAATGAGCAGTTCTTC.

The CDR3 protein is CSATTPGLAGLNQETQYF. The CDR3 DNA follows: TGCAGTGCTACGACCCCGGGACTAGCGGGACTCAACCAAGAGACCCAGTACTTC. The chain carries TRBV20-1 and TRBJ2-5; TRBD2 aligns across 13 bases. With V trimmed by 4 bases and J by 0 bases, 11 bases remained unmatched. The CDR3 length is 18 residues. Germline assignment: CDR1 DFQATT and CDR2 SNEGSKA (reference sequence).

This chain joins TRBV12-3 or TRBV12-4 and TRBJ2-3, with D tentatively TRBD1 or TRBD2 (7 bases each). Trimming removed 3 bases from V and 1 base from J, with 11 bases in between. CDR3 length equals 15 residues. In nucleotides, the CDR3 is TGTGCCAGCAGTTTGGGAGGGGGCGGCACAGATACGCAGTATTTT. Residues: CASSLGGGGTDTQYF.

By share of the sample, this clonotype is medium-sized (0.01 to 0.1%). The chain links TRBV20-1 to TRBJ1-5, with D possibly matching TRBD1 (6 bases). The CDR3 runs 14 residues. Germline V gene data show CDR1 as DFQATT and CDR2 as SNEGSKA (reference sequence). Trimming left V 6 bases short and J 0 bases short, with 12 bases between. CDR3: CSATDSFSNQPQHF. The CDR3 bases are TGCAGTGCCACGGACAGCTTTAGCAATCAGCCCCAGCATTTT.

The V gene is TRBV5-4, the J gene TRBJ1-3; D is perhaps TRBD1 (5 bases). CDR1 is SGHNT, CDR2 YYREEE, per germline (reference sequence). V lost 0 bases and J 0 bases, leaving 13 bases between the germline ends. This CDR3 has 17 amino acids. The CDR3 region is CASSLDPQGNSGNTIYF. CDR3 DNA: TGTGCCAGCAGCTTGGACCCGCAGGGAAACTCTGGAAACACCATATATTTT. Drawing the rest from reference TRBV5-4 and TRBJ1-3, the complete variable domain is ETGVTQSPTHLIKTRGQQVTLRCSSQSGHNTVSWYQQALGQGPQFIFQYYREEENGRGNFPPRFSGLQFPNYSSELNVNALELDDSALYLCASSLDPQGNSGNTIYFGEGSWLTVV.

The chain combines TRBV7-2 with TRBJ2-7, with 8 positions matching TRBD1. With 5 bases clipped from V and 10 bases from J, the junction kept 13 bases outside the gene matches. Looked up from germline, CDR1 is SGHTA and CDR2 is FQGNSA. This CDR3 has 14 residues. For the CDR3, the DNA is TGTGCCAGCAGCCTCCGGGACAGGCCTGCCAGCCAGTACTTC. It yields the protein CASSLRDRPASQYF.

In its sample, this clonotype ranks as medium-sized (0.01 to 0.1%). This sequence joins TRBV12-3 or TRBV12-4 and TRBJ1-1; weak D call: TRBD1 (6 bases). The ends were cut back, 2 bases at V and 0 bases at J, with 7 bases in the middle. The CDR3 has 14 amino acids. The CDR3 loop reads CASSLRTVNTEAFF. The CDR3 bases are TGTGCCAGCAGTTTAAGGACAGTGAACACTGAAGCTTTCTTT.

In this sample, this clonotype turned up a few times. The chain couples TRBV6-1 to TRBJ1-5; D not resolved. V lost 2 bases and J lost 3, with 11 bases in between. Germline assignment: CDR1 MNHNS and CDR2 SASEGT. The CDR3 extends over 15 amino acids. CDR3 DNA: TGTGCCAGCAGTGAAAGTACGGGATCCAATCAGCCCCAGCATTTT. Translated: CASSESTGSNQPQHF.

The chain couples TRBV7-9 to TRBJ1-1; D not certain. V lost 5 bases and J 3 bases, leaving 7 bases between the germline ends. The germline V gene has CDR1 SEHNR and CDR2 FQNEAQ (reference sequence). The CDR3 is made up of 12 amino acids. CDR3 loop: CASSPGYTEAFF. The CDR3 bases are TGTGCCAGCAGCCCCGGGTACACTGAAGCTTTCTTT.

The rearrangement links TRBV4-3 to TRBJ2-1, with 12 bases identical to TRBD2. Germline-derived CDR1 and CDR2 are LGHNA and YSLEER. V lost 4 bases and J lost 3; bases outside the gene matches: 13. This CDR3 has 19 amino acids. The CDR3 bases are TGCGCCAGCAGCCCGGCGGAACTAGCGGGAGGCTGGGGCTACAATGAGCAGTTCTTC. Encoded protein: CASSPAELAGGWGYNEQFF.

In its sample, this clonotype was seen a few times. The chain links TRBV20-1 to TRBJ2-7; 8 positions match TRBD1. CDR1 is DFQATT, CDR2 SNEGSKA, per germline (reference sequence). CDR3 length: 12 residues. The V segment lost 6 bases and the J segment 4 bases; nucleotides outside the gene matches: 5. The CDR3 DNA is TGCAGTGCCCAGACAGGGGCATACGAGCAGTACTTC. Translation gives CSAQTGAYEQYF.

This chain links TRBV4-3 with TRBJ2-7, with TRBD2 matching over 16 bases. V lost 3 bases to trimming and J lost 0 bases; unmatched junction nucleotides: 8. The CDR3 consists of 19 residues. Looked up from germline, CDR1 is LGHNA and CDR2 is YSLEER. CDR3: CASSHNRGTSGRASYEQYF. CDR3 coding DNA: TGCGCCAGCAGCCATAACCGCGGGACTAGCGGGAGGGCCTCCTACGAGCAGTACTTC.

About this clonotype: A much larger clone differs from this one at a single base, so this may be a read error. The chain has TRBV10-3 and TRBJ1-3; no clear D gene. This CDR3 region has 16 residues. Looked up from germline, CDR1 is ENHRY and CDR2 is SYGVKD. CDR3 in amino acids: CVSSYSILGSGNTIYF. In DNA form, the CDR3 reads TGTGTCAGCAGTTACTCAATTTTGGGTTCTGGAAACACCATATATTTT.

This clonotype qualifies as medium-sized. This chain connects TRBV6-5 to TRBJ2-2; either TRBD1 or TRBD2 may fit D (5 bases each). The CDR3 sequence is 16 residues long. Germline V gene data show CDR1 as MNHEY and CDR2 as SVGAGI. V lost 2 bases and J lost 5, with 15 bases in between. The CDR3 coding sequence is TGTGCCAGCAGTTACGACCCCGAGGGGAGTACCGGGGAGCTGTTTTTT. Amino acids: CASSYDPEGSTGELFF.